This TCR beta chain originates from a study of OX40 agonist ivuxolimab in advanced cancers. Across the study: An agonistic anti-OX40 (CD134) antibody, ivuxolimab, was used to treat the patients.

Enrollment shut out patients with autoimmune disease history or systemic immunosuppression. This CDR3 contains 14 residues. Trimming at V came to 7 bases and at J to 0 bases, leaving 6 bases not matched to a gene. Per the germline V gene, CDR1 is ENHRY and CDR2 is SYGVKD. Generated by immunoSEQ multiplex PCR, the TCRdb table keeps only in-frame clones and is missing some. This sample has some 32,000 clones, with approximately 84% found just once. Here the sequenced sample was CD4+ or CD8+ T cells sorted from blood, taken in a trial of the OX40 agonist ivuxolimab. The chain recombines TRBV10-3 with TRBJ2-7; 7 bases agree with TRBD1. The TCR comes from an adult with an advanced solid tumor such as melanoma, head and neck, liver or kidney cancer. The CDR3 sequence: CAITPTGSSYEQYF. In DNA form, the CDR3 reads TGTGCCATCACTCCGACAGGGAGCTCCTACGAGCAGTACTTC.